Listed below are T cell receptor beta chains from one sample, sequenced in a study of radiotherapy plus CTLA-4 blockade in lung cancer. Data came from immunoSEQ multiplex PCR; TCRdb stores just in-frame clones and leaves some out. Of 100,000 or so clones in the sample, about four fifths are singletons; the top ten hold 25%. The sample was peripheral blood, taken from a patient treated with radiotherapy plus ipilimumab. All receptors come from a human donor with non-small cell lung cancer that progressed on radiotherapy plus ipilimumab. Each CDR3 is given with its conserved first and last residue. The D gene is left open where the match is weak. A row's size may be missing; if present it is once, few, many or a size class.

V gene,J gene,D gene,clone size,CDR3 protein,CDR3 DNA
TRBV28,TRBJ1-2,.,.,CASRPQGFYGYTF,TGTGCCAGCAGGCCACAGGGATTTTATGGCTACACCTTC
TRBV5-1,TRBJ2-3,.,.,CASSLAGGAADTQYF,TGCGCCAGCAGCTTGGCTGGAGGGGCCGCAGATACGCAGTATTTT
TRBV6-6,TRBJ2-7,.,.,CASSLRDGTFDEQYF,TGTGCCAGCAGCCTCCGTGACGGTACCTTCGACGAGCAGTACTTC
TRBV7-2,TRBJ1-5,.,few,CASSPGTWYSNQPQHF,TGTGCCAGCAGCCCGGGAACATGGTATAGCAATCAGCCCCAGCATTTT
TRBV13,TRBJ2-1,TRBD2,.,CASSSSMAGGYNEQFF,TGTGCCAGCAGCTCCTCTATGGCGGGAGGTTACAATGAGCAGTTCTTC
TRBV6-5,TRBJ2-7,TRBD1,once,CASSSETGSQDEQYF,TGTGCCAGCAGTTCCGAGACAGGGAGTCAAGACGAGCAGTACTTC
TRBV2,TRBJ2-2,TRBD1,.,CASRLDRGNTGELFF,TGTGCCAGCAGACTGGACAGGGGTAACACCGGGGAGCTGTTTTTT
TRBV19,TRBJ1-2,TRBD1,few,CASSPQGQGSPYYGYTF,TGTGCCAGTAGCCCCCAGGGACAGGGATCCCCTTACTATGGCTACACCTTC
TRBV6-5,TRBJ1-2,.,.,CASKETAIFIRGYTF,TGTGCCAGCAAAGAGACCGCGATTTTTATACGGGGCTACACCTTC
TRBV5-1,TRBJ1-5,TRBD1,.,CASSLRGQGNQPQHF,TGCGCCAGCAGCTTGCGGGGACAGGGGAATCAGCCCCAGCATTTT
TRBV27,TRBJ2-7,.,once,CASSLRASLNYEQYF,TGTGCCAGCAGTTTAAGGGCTAGCCTAAACTACGAGCAGTACTTC
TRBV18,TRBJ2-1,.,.,CASSPFAGLSSYNEQFF,TGTGCCAGCTCACCATTTGCGGGGTTAAGCTCCTACAATGAGCAGTTCTTC
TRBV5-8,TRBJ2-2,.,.,CASSFDRKTGELFF,TGTGCCAGCAGCTTCGACAGGAAGACCGGGGAGCTGTTTTTT
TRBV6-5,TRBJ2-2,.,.,CAVGETGELFF,TGTGCCGTAGGGGAGACCGGGGAGCTGTTTTTT
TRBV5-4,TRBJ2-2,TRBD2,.,CASSPGLVILTGELFF,TGTGCCAGCAGCCCGGGACTAGTAATTCTCACCGGGGAGCTGTTTTTT
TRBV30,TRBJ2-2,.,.,CAWIKRVTGELFF,TGTGCCTGGATCAAAAGGGTCACCGGGGAGCTGTTTTTT
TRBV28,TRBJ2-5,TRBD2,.,CASIRGGEETQYF,TGTGCCAGCATCCGGGGGGGCGAAGAGACCCAGTACTTC
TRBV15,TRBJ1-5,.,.,CATYTKTVNQPQHF,TGTGCCACCTACACAAAGACAGTCAATCAGCCCCAGCATTTT
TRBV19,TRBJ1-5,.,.,CASSVSSGQSNQPQHF,TGTGCCAGTAGTGTAAGCTCTGGTCAGAGCAATCAGCCCCAGCATTTT
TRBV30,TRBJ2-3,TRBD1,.,CAWSVGTGFPDTQYF,TGTGCCTGGAGTGTAGGGACAGGGTTCCCAGATACGCAGTATTTT
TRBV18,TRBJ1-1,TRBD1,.,CASSPVVRGRRNTEAFF,TGTGCCAGCTCACCTGTGGTCAGGGGGCGACGGAACACTGAAGCTTTCTTT
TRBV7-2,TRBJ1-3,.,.,CASSLAGAGNTIYF,TGTGCCAGCAGCTTAGCAGGGGCTGGAAACACCATATATTTT
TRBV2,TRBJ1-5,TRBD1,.,CASSADRDNQPQHF,TGTGCCAGCAGTGCGGACAGGGACAATCAGCCCCAGCATTTT
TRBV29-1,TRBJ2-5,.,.,CSVTRLETQYF,TGCAGCGTAACGAGGCTAGAGACCCAGTACTTC
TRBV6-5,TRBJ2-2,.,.,CASSYGDSGELFF,TGTGCCAGCAGTTACGGGGATAGCGGGGAGCTGTTTTTT
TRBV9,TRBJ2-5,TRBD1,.,CASSVTGGNFPLQETQYF,TGTGCCAGCAGCGTTACAGGGGGAAATTTCCCACTTCAAGAGACCCAGTACTTC
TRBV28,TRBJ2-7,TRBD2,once,CASSPTGTSAYEQYF,TGTGCCAGCAGCCCGACCGGGACTAGCGCTTACGAGCAGTACTTC
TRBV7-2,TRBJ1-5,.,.,CASSSEGRLSNQPQHF,TGTGCCAGCAGCTCCGAGGGACGCCTAAGCAATCAGCCCCAGCATTTT
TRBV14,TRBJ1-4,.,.,CASSQVQGRKNEKLFF,TGTGCCAGCAGCCAAGTACAGGGTCGAAAAAATGAAAAACTGTTTTTT
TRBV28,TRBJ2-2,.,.,CASRVGTGELFF,TGTGCCAGCAGAGTAGGGACCGGGGAGCTGTTTTTT
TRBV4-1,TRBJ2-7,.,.,CASSQGRTEQYF,TGCGCCAGCAGCCAAGGTCGTACAGAGCAGTACTTC
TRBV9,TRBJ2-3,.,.,CASSRRPISTDTQYF,TGTGCCAGCAGTCGCAGGCCAATTAGCACAGATACGCAGTATTTT
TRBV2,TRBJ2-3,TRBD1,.,CASRGQGVVTDTQYF,TGTGCCAGCAGGGGACAGGGGGTAGTCACAGATACGCAGTATTTT
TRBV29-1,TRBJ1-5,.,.,CSVDPDPNQPQHF,TGCAGCGTCGACCCGGATCCGAATCAGCCCCAGCATTTT
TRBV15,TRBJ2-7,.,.,CATSRDELSYEQYF,TGTGCCACCAGCAGAGATGAACTGTCCTACGAGCAGTACTTC
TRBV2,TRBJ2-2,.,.,CASSPRETGELFF,TGTGCCAGCAGCCCCAGAGAAACCGGGGAGCTGTTTTTT
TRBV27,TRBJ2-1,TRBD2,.,CASRTSGDYNEQFF,TGTGCCAGCAGGACTAGCGGGGACTACAATGAGCAGTTCTTC
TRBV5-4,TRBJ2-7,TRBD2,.,CASSLGTSGALEQYF,TGTGCCAGCAGCCTTGGGACTAGCGGAGCGCTCGAGCAGTACTTC
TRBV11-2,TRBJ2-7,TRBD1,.,CASSLGTGGSHEQYF,TGTGCCAGCAGCTTAGGGACAGGGGGATCGCACGAGCAGTACTTC
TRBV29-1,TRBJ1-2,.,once,CSVGREGYGYTF,TGCAGCGTGGGCAGGGAGGGCTATGGCTACACCTTC
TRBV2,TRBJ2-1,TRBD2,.,CASVPTSGRNFNEQFF,TGTGCCAGCGTCCCGACTAGCGGGAGAAATTTCAATGAGCAGTTCTTC
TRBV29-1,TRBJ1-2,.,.,CSVGESAGASGYGYTF,TGCAGCGTTGGCGAGTCCGCAGGGGCGTCGGGCTATGGCTACACCTTC
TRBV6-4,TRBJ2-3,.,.,CASSDSLGTSTDTQYF,TGTGCCAGCAGTGACTCACTAGGAACTAGCACAGATACGCAGTATTTT
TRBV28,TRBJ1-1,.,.,CASSLLRTEAFF,TGTGCCAGCAGTTTGTTGAGGACTGAAGCTTTCTTT
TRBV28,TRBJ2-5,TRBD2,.,CASSIQTSGRETQYF,TGTGCCAGCAGTATCCAGACTAGCGGGCGGGAGACCCAGTACTTC
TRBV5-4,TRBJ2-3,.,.,CASSLGGDTQYF,TGTGCCAGCAGCTTGGGAGGTGATACGCAGTATTTT
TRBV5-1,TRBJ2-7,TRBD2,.,CASSSGLAESYEQYF,TGCGCCAGCAGCTCGGGACTAGCGGAAAGCTACGAGCAGTACTTC